This T cell receptor beta chain was recorded in a study of blood T cell repertoires in COVID-19. This table comes from immunoSEQ multiplex PCR, and its TCRdb copy is limited to in-frame clones, with some not included. Among 250,000 to 400,000 clones listed, roughly 90% were seen once. The CDR3 sequence is 13 residues long. Germline assignment: CDR1 SGHTS and CDR2 YDEGEE. V gave up 7 bases and J gave up 4 bases; unmatched junction bases: 7. This chain links TRBV5-8 with TRBJ2-7; 8 bases agree with TRBD2. Source material: peripheral blood. The origin of this receptor is a woman in her twenties or thirties with COVID-19, enrolled during active disease. CDR3 in DNA: TGTGCCAGCGGAGAGGGACTAGGGTACGAGCAGTACTTC. Translating it yields CASGEGLGYEQYF.